Described below is a single T cell receptor (beta chain) sequence and its context. Its cognate antigen is unknown. Here immunoSEQ multiplex PCR was the method, and the copy in TCRdb shows in-frame clones only, minus some. The sample contains 100,000 or so clones, 75% to 95% of which appear only once. This sample was included in a study of graft-versus-host responses after intestinal transplantation. Study as a whole: In this cohort, recipients had multivisceral, liver-intestinal, or isolated intestinal transplants. Every transplant recipient was induced with anti-thymocyte globulin, then maintained on tacrolimus and steroids for roughly 3 years. Study results and limitations: Allograft clonal ratios (graft-versus-host to host-versus-graft) were high in patients who had graft-donor T cell macrochimerism.

Per the germline V gene, CDR1 is MRHNA and CDR2 is SNTAGT. Trimming removed 7 bases from V and 0 bases from J, with 13 bases in between. The CDR3 totals 16 residues. This receptor was obtained from a human donor who was the organ donor for an intestinal transplant. The sequences come from unstimulated CD4+ T cells sorted from spleen or lymph node cells, collected before transplant. This sequence joins TRBV6-4 and TRBJ1-6; D not certain. In DNA, the CDR3 is TGTGCCAGCATGAGTTCTACGAGCTCCTATAATTCACCCCTCCACTTT. This codes for CASMSSTSSYNSPLHF.